The entry below gives a single T cell receptor (beta chain) sequence along with its context. The data were obtained in a study of blood T cell repertoires in COVID-19. Across the study: Acute and convalescent COVID-19 specimens originated in the United States, Italy and Spain. Sources were T cells, B-cell-depleted T cells, or PBMCs; the material itself was cDNA or gDNA.

As processed by the authors: Researchers report that nucleated cell counts were estimated from reference gene primer amplification. Method: immunoSEQ multiplex PCR; TCRdb's copy keeps in-frame clones and lacks some. The V and J calls and clone size were taken over from that table, and D and trimming were inferred from the DNA. The sample contains about 75,000 clones, around 67% of which appear only once. The CDR3 is 15 residues long. After removal of 9 bases from V and 2 bases from J, the junction contained 2 bases not matched to a gene. Germline loops: CDR1 KGHDR, CDR2 SFDVKD. This receptor was identified in a human donor with acute or convalescent COVID-19. The donor label of this sample is uncertain. Sequencing was done on a sample of peripheral blood. This chain links TRBV24-1 with TRBJ2-1, with 14 bases fitting TRBD2. CDR3 amino acids: CATGLAGGAYNEQFF. CDR3 DNA sequence: TGTGCCACCGGACTAGCGGGAGGAGCCTACAATGAGCAGTTCTTC.